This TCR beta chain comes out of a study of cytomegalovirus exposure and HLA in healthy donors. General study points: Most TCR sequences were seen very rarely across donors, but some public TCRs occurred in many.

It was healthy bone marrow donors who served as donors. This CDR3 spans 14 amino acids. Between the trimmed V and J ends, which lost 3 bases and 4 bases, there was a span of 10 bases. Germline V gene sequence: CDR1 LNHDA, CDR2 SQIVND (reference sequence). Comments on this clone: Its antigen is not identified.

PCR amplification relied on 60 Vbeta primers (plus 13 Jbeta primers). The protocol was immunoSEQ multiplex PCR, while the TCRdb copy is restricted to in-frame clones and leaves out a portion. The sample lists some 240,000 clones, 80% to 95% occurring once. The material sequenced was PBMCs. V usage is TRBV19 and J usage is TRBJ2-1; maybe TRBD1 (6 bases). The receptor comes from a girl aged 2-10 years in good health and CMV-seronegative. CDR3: CASSMRTVYNEQFF. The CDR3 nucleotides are TGTGCCAGTAGTATGAGGACAGTTTACAATGAGCAGTTCTTC.